These T cell receptor beta chains were read from a single sample in a study of cytomegalovirus exposure and HLA in healthy donors. Here immunoSEQ multiplex PCR was the method, and the copy in TCRdb shows in-frame clones only, minus some. The sample lists approximately 150,000 clones, 65% to 70% occurring once. The sequencing input was PBMCs. The receptors were sampled from a man younger than 40 in good health and CMV-seropositive. Both conserved end residues are trimmed from each CDR3. The order of the fields is J gene, V gene, CDR3 protein.

>TRBJ2-3|TRBV5-1
ASSPYRGDTQY
>TRBJ1-1|TRBV28
ASSPPLTGVNTEAF
>TRBJ2-1|TRBV10-3
ATSDRDNNEQF
>TRBJ2-7|TRBV5-1
ASSPLSIRGLTYEQY
>TRBJ1-2|TRBV4-1
ASSQDAGGAYGYT
>TRBJ1-3|TRBV7-9
ASQSGTGSGNTIY
>TRBJ1-3|TRBV9
ASSVNRESGNTIY
>.|TRBV15
ATRRDSPGQGYEQY
>TRBJ2-5|TRBV4-1
ASSQVLSGETQY
>TRBJ1-4|TRBV4-1
ASSPGQGNEKLF
>TRBJ2-1|TRBV30
AWSPTGEQF
>TRBJ1-2|TRBV7-2
ASSFRTPSNYGYT
>TRBJ1-2|TRBV6-5
ASSYDSLDGYT
>TRBJ1-1|TRBV9
ASSVGGMNTEAF
>TRBJ2-2|TRBV19
ASSMVRGWITGELF
>TRBJ2-1|TRBV12-5
ASGPLSSSRAGGGEQF
>TRBJ2-3|TRBV6-5
ASSSHGGPYTDTQY
>TRBJ2-1|TRBV2
ASSLNSGRPSYNEQF
>TRBJ1-1|TRBV7-6
ASSSRGTGAVVTEAF
>TRBJ1-1|TRBV4-2
ASSQGIQANTEAF
>TRBJ2-1|TRBV5-1
ASSLGTGEGEQF
>TRBJ2-1|TRBV28
ASRSTGTGGNNEQF
>TRBJ1-1|TRBV11-2
ASSLGGRIPEAF
>TRBJ1-4|TRBV28
ASSRAVGGGRRLF
>TRBJ1-5|TRBV5-8
ASSLTGTGASEAQH
>TRBJ2-7|TRBV30
ACERGEQY
>TRBJ2-1|TRBV5-1
ASSLSSGRVGNEQF
>TRBJ2-2|TRBV7-9
ASATDRNTGELF
>TRBJ1-1|TRBV9
ASSPSKLNTEAF
>TRBJ1-3|TRBV7-3
ASSVQSGNTIY
>TRBJ1-2|TRBV12-5
ASAPEVNYGYT
>TRBJ2-5|TRBV27
ASGGETQY
>TRBJ1-6|TRBV2
ASSEKNAGSTLH
>TRBJ1-2|TRBV19
ASIRPGGIYGYT
>TRBJ1-5|TRBV10-1
ASSETGDQPQH
>TRBJ2-3|TRBV6-6
ASSPVVSTDTQY
>TRBJ2-1|TRBV7-6
ASSRGLAGDNEQF
>.|TRBV5-4
ASSYGQLYEQY
>TRBJ1-5|TRBV30
AWSVKGDQPQH
>TRBJ2-7|TRBV12-2
ASRLARPPSGHEQY